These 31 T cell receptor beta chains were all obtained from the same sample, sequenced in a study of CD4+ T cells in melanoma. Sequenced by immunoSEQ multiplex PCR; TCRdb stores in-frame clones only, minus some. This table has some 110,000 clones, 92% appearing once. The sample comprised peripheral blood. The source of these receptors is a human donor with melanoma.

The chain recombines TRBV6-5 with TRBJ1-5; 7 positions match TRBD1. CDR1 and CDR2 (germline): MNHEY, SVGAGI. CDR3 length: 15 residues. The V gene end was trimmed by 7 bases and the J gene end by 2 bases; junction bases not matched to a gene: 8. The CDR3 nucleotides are TGTGCCAGCACCCAGACAGGGAGCGGCAATCAGCCCCAGCATTTT. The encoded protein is CASTQTGSGNQPQHF.

The CDR3: CASRAGTGAVTDTQYF. In nucleotides, the CDR3 is TGCGCCAGCAGAGCCGGGACAGGGGCCGTCACAGATACGCAGTATTTT. The chain is built from TRBV23-1 and TRBJ2-3, with 10 nucleotides matching TRBD1. TRBV23-1 is noted as an ORF with a role that remains uncertain. Germline trimming cut 6 bases from V and 2 bases from J; bases unmatched to any gene: 8. The CDR3 covers 16 residues.

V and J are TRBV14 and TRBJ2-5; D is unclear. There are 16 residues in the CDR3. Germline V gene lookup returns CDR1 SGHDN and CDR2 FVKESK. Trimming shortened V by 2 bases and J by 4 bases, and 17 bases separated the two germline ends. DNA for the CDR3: TGTGCCAGCAGCCAACTACGACACGCCAGTGGAGAGACCCAGTACTTC. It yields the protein CASSQLRHASGETQYF. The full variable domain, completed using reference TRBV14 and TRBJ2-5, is EAGVTQFPSHSVIEKGQTVTLRCDPISGHDNLYWYRRVMGKEIKFLLHFVKESKQDESGMPNNRFLAERTGGTYSTLKVQPAELEDSGVYFCASSQLRHASGETQYFGPGTRLLVL.

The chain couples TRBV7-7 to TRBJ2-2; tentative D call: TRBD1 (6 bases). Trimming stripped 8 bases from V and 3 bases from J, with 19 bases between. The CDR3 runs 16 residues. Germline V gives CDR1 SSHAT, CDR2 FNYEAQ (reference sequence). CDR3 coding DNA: TGTGCCAGCTCACCCCTTCAGGGGCCGGACACCGGGGAGCTGTTTTTT. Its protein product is CASSPLQGPDTGELFF. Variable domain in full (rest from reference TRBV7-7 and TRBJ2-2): GAGVSQSPRYKVTKRGQDVTLRCDPISSHATLYWYQQALGQGPEFLTYFNYEAQPDKSGLPSDRFSAERPEGSISTLTIQRTEQRDSAMYRCASSPLQGPDTGELFFGEGSRLTVL.

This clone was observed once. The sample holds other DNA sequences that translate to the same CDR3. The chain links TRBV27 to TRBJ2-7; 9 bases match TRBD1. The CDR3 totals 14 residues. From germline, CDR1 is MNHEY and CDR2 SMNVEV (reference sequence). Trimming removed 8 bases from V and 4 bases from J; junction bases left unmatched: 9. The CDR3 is CASSSRDREYEQYF. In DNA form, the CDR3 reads TGTGCCAGCTCCTCCCGGGACAGGGAATACGAGCAGTACTTC.

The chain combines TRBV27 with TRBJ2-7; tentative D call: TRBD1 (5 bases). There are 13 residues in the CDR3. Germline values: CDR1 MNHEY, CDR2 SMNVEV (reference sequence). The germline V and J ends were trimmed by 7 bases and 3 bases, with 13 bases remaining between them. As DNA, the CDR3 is TGTGCCAGCAAAGGGGCAGGGATCTACGAGCAGTACTTC. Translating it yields CASKGAGIYEQYF.

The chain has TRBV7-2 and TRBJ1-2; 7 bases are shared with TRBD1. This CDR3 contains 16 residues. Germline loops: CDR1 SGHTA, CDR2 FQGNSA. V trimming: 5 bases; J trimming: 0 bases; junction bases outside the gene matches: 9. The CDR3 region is CASSTRDSPSNYGYTF. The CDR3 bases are TGTGCCAGCAGCACAAGGGACAGTCCTTCTAACTATGGCTACACCTTC. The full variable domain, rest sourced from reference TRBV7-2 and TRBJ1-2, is GAGVSQSPSNKVTEKGKDVELRCDPISGHTALYWYRQSLGQGLEFLIYFQGNSAPDKSGLPSDRFSAERTGGSVSTLTIQRTQQEDSAVYLCASSTRDSPSNYGYTFGSGTRLTVV.

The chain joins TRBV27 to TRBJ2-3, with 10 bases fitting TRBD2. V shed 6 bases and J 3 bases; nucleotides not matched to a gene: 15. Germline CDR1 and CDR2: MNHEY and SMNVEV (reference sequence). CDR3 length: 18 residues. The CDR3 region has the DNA TGTGCCAGCAGGAGGGAGGGGCTAGCGGGAGTCGGGACAGATACGCAGTATTTT. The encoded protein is CASRREGLAGVGTDTQYF.

CDR3 amino acids: CASSLGGDGYGYTF. The DNA for the CDR3 is TGTGCCAGCAGCTTGGGAGGAGACGGCTATGGCTACACCTTC. The V gene is TRBV7-9, the J gene TRBJ1-2, with D unresolved. CDR3 length equals 14 residues. Germline V gives CDR1 SEHNR, CDR2 FQNEAQ (reference sequence). Trimming removed 3 bases at V and 4 bases at J, with 12 bases between.

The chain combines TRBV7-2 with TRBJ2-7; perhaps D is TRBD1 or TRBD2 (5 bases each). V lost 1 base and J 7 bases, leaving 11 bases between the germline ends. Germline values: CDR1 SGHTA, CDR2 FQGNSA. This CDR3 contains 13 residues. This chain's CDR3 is CASSLGGAGEQYF. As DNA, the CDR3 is TGTGCCAGCAGCTTAGGAGGGGCAGGTGAGCAGTACTTC.

DNA for the CDR3: TGTGCCAGCAGTACCATATACGATCGGGACGTCGTGCAGGCTAATGAAAAACTGTTTTTT. Amino acid sequence: CASSTIYDRDVVQANEKLFF. The V gene is TRBV27, the J gene TRBJ1-4; weak D call: TRBD1 (5 bases). The germline V and J ends were trimmed by 5 bases and 3 bases, with 28 bases remaining between them. CDR3 length: 20 residues. Germline V gene sequence: CDR1 MNHEY, CDR2 SMNVEV (reference sequence).

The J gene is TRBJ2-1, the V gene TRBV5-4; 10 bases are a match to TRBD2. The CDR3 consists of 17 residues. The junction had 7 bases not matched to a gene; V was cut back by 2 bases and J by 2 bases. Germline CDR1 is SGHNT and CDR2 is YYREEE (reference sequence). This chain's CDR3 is CASSLAGGPAAYNEQFF. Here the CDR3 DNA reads TGTGCCAGCAGCTTAGCGGGAGGGCCCGCAGCCTACAATGAGCAGTTCTTC.

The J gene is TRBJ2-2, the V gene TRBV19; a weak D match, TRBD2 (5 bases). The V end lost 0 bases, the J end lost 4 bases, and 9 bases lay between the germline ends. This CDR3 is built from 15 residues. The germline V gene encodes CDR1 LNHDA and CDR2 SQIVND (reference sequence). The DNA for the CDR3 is TGTGCCAGTAGTATAGACGGTCGGGGCACCGGGGAGCTGTTTTTT. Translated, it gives CASSIDGRGTGELFF.

CDR3 region: CASSLLTQETQYF. CDR3 DNA sequence: TGTGCCAGCAGCTTGCTTACCCAAGAGACCCAGTACTTC. The V and J genes are TRBV5-4 and TRBJ2-5; D is undetermined. The CDR3 has 13 amino acids. Deletions cut 1 base from V and 1 base from J, with 5 bases between. From germline, CDR1 is SGHNT and CDR2 YYREEE (reference sequence).

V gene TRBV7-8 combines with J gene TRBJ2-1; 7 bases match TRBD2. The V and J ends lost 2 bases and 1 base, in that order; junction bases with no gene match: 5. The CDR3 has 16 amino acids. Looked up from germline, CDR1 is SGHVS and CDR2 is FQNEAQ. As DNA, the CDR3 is TGTGCCAGCAGCTTAAAGCGGGATACGTCCTACAATGAGCAGTTCTTC. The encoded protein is CASSLKRDTSYNEQFF.

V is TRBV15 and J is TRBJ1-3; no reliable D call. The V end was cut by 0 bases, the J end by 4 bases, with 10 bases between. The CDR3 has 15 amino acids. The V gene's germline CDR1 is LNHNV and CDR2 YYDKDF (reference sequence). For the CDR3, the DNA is TGTGCCACCAGCAGAGATCTTGGGGAAGGAAACACCATATATTTT. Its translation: CATSRDLGEGNTIYF.

The CDR3 DNA reads TGTGCCAGCAGTTTGGCCGGAAGCTCTGGAAACACCATATATTTT. This translates into CASSLAGSSGNTIYF. The rearrangement links TRBV28 to TRBJ1-3; D unresolved. Per germline, CDR1 MDHEN and CDR2 SYDVKM. V was shortened by 3 bases and J by 0 bases, with 9 bases between the two germline ends. The CDR3 runs 15 residues.

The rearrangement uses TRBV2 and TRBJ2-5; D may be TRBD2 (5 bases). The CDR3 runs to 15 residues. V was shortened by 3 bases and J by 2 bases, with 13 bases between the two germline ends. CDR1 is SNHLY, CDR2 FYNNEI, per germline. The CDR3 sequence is CASSDWEYRQETQYF. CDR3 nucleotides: TGTGCCAGCAGTGATTGGGAGTACCGGCAAGAGACCCAGTACTTC. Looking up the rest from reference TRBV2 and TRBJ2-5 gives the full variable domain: EPEVTQTPSHQVTQMGQEVILRCVPISNHLYFYWYRQILGQKVEFLVSFYNNEISEKSEIFDDQFSVERPDGSNFTLKIRSTKLEDSAMYFCASSDWEYRQETQYFGPGTRLLVL.

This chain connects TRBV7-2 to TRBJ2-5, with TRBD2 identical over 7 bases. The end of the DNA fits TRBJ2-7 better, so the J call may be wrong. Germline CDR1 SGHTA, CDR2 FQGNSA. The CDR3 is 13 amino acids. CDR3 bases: TGTGCCAGCAGTCAATTCGGGGGGTACGAGCAGTACTTC. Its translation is CASSQFGGYEQYF.

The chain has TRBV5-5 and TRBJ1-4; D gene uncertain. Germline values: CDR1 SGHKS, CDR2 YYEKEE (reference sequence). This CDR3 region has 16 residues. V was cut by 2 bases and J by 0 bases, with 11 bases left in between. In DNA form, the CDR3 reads TGTGCCAGCAGCTTAGGACTCTCTGCAACTAATGAAAAACTGTTTTTT. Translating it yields CASSLGLSATNEKLFF.

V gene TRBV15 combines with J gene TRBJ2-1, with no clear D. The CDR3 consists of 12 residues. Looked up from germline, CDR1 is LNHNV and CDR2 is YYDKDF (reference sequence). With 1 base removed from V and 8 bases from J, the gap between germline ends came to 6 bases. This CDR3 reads CATSRAGHEQFF. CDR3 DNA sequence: TGTGCCACCAGCAGAGCTGGGCATGAGCAGTTCTTC.

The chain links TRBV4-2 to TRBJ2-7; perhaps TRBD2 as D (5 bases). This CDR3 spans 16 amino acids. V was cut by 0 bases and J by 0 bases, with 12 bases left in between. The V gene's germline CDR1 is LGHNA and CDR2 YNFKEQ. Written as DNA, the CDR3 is TGTGCCAGCAGCCAAGATTCTAGCACACCCTCCTACGAGCAGTACTTC. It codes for CASSQDSSTPSYEQYF.

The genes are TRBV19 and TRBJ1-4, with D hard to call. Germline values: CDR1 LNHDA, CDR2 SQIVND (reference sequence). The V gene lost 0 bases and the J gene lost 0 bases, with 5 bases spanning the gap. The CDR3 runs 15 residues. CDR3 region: CASSIDYATNEKLFF. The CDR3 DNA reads TGTGCCAGTAGTATAGATTACGCAACTAATGAAAAACTGTTTTTT.

The CDR3 protein is CASSLRGAGIRTEAFF. Written as DNA, the CDR3 is TGTGCCAGCAGCTTACGAGGAGCAGGGATTCGCACTGAAGCTTTCTTT. The chain recombines TRBV11-2 with TRBJ1-1; possible D gene TRBD1, 5 bases. Germline V gene lookup returns CDR1 SGHAT and CDR2 FQNNGV. CDR3 length equals 16 residues. Trimming pared 2 bases from V and 4 bases from J, leaving 17 bases between.

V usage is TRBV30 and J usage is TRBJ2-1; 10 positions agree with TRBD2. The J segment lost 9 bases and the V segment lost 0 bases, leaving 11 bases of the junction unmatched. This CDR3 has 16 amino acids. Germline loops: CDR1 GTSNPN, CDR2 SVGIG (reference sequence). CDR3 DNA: TGTGCCTGGAGTGTAAAACTAGCGGGGCCTTATGGTGAGCAGTTCTTC. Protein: CAWSVKLAGPYGEQFF. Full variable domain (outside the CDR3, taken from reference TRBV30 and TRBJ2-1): SQTIHQWPATLVQPVGSPLSLECTVEGTSNPNLYWYRQAAGRGLQLLFYSVGIGQISSEVPQNLSASRPQDRQFILSSKKLLLSDSGFYLCAWSVKLAGPYGEQFFGPGTRLTVL.

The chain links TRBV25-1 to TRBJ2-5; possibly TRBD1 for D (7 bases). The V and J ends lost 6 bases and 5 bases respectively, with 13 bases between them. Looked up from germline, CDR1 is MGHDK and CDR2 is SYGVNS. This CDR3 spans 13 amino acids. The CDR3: CASSSGGRETQYF. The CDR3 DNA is TGTGCCAGCAGCTCAGGGGGGCGGGAGACCCAGTACTTC.

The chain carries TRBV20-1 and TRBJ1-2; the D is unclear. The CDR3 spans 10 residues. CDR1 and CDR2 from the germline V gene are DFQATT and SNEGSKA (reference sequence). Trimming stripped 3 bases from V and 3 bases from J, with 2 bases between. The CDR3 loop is CSARDYGYTF. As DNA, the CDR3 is TGCAGTGCTAGGGACTATGGCTACACCTTC.

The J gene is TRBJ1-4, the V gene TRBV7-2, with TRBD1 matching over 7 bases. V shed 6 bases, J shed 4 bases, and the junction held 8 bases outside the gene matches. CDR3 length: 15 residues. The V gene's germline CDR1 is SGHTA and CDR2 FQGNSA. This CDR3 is CASSRRTGLNEKLFF. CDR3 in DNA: TGTGCCAGCAGTCGACGGACAGGACTTAATGAAAAACTGTTTTTT.

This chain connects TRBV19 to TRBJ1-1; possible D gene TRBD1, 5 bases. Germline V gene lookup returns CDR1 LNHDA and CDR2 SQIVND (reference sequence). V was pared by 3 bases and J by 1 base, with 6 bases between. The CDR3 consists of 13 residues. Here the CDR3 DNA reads TGTGCCAGTAGTATTCAGGGGAACACTGAAGCTTTCTTT. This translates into CASSIQGNTEAFF.

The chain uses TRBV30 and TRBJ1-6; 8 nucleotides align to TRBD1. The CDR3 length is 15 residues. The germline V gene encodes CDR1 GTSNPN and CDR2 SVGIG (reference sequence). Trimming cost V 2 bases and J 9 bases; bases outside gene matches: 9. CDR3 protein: CAWSRGQVVSSPLHF. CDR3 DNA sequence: TGTGCCTGGAGTCGGGGACAGGTTGTTAGTTCACCCCTCCACTTT.

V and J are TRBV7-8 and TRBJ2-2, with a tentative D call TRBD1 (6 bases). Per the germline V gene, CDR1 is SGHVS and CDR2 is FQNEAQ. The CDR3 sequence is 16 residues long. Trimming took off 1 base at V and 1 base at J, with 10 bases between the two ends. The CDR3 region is CASSLETGRNTGELFF. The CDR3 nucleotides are TGTGCCAGCAGCTTAGAAACAGGGAGGAACACCGGGGAGCTGTTTTTT.